The 16 T cell receptor beta chains below all came from one sample that was sequenced in a study of early T cells in non-severe SARS-CoV-2 infection (dated by TCRdb to about 2021). Library preparation used 5' RACE. The instrument given in TCRdb is NextSeq 500. TCRdb cleaned the public reads at Q25 with fastp, built clones with MiXCR and kept in-frame beta chains. Merged by CDR3 protein, the rows form single entries marked with the most common genes and DNA. The sample profile shows over 50,000 distinct CDR3 sequences; around 8% of them were found once. Roughly 8.8% of the sample comes from the top ten. Material for sequencing was whole blood. These receptors all come from an adult who was a healthcare worker with PCR-confirmed SARS-CoV-2 infection or an uninfected control (not recorded which).

This clonotype came up many times. The CDR3 reads CASSRWGDGDSTDTQYF. As DNA, the CDR3 is TGTGCCAGCAGCCGCTGGGGGGACGGGGATAGCACAGATACGCAGTATTTT. V usage is TRBV7-3 and J usage is TRBJ2-3; possibly TRBD2 for D (6 bases). This CDR3 is 17 amino acids long. The V gene lost 5 bases and the J gene lost 0 bases, with 18 bases spanning the gap. CDR1 and CDR2 (germline): SGHTA, FQGTGA. Based on the CDR3 plus reference TRBV7-3 and TRBJ2-3, the full variable domain is GAGVSQTPSNKVTEKGKYVELRCDPISGHTALYWYRQSLGQGPEFLIYFQGTGAADDSGLPNDRFFAVRPEGSVSTLKIQRTERGDSAVYLCASSRWGDGDSTDTQYFGPGTRLTVL.

This clonotype was observed at least ten times. CDR3: CASSPTGGLTEAFF. Here the CDR3 DNA reads TGTGCCAGCAGTCCGACAGGGGGCCTAACTGAAGCTTTCTTT. V usage is TRBV12-3 or TRBV12-4 and J usage is TRBJ1-1; 10 nucleotides agree with TRBD1. The CDR3 totals 14 residues. V trimming: 5 bases; J trimming: 5 bases; junction bases outside the gene matches: 5.

In this sample, this clonotype turned up many times. This chain links TRBV20-1 with TRBJ2-2, with TRBD2 matching over 10 bases. Per germline, CDR1 DFQATT and CDR2 SNEGSKA (reference sequence). The CDR3 loop spans 14 amino acids. With V trimmed by 2 bases and J by 3 bases, 0 bases remained unmatched. The CDR3 region has the DNA TGCAGTGCTAGACTAGCGGGAGACACCGGGGAGCTGTTTTTT. Translating gives CSARLAGDTGELFF.

This clonotype has at least ten counts. This chain joins TRBV9 and TRBJ1-6; the D gene is possibly TRBD1 (5 bases). CDR1 is SGDLS, CDR2 YYNGEE, per germline. Trimming took 0 bases from V and 6 from J, leaving 10 bases between them. This CDR3 spans 15 amino acids. CDR3 sequence reads: CASSVEGQGNSPLHF. CDR3 nucleotides: TGTGCCAGCAGCGTAGAAGGGCAGGGTAATTCACCCCTCCACTTT.

In this sample, this clonotype turned up many times. The chain joins TRBV4-1 to TRBJ2-3; 14 bases agree with TRBD2. The length of the CDR3 is 19 residues. Germline V gene sequence: CDR1 MGHRA, CDR2 YSYEKL. V dropped 3 bases and J dropped 6; count of bases not matched to a gene: 14. In DNA form, the CDR3 reads TGCGCCAGCAGCCAGACTTCGTACGGACTAGCGGGGGGAAGTGATACGCAGTATTTT. It codes for CASSQTSYGLAGGSDTQYF.

Ten or more counts support this clonotype. This chain uses TRBV19 with TRBJ2-5; D possibly matches TRBD1 or TRBD2 (5 bases each). The germline V and J ends were trimmed by 3 bases and 3 bases, with 20 bases remaining between them. The CDR3 totals 17 residues. Germline V gene data show CDR1 as LNHDA and CDR2 as SQIVND (reference sequence). DNA for the CDR3: TGTGCCAGTAGTATTTACGGGACGAGACAAACTAAAGAGACCCAGTACTTC. Translated: CASSIYGTRQTKETQYF.

This clonotype occurred many times. This chain links TRBV4-3 with TRBJ1-3; D remains unclear. This CDR3 comprises 14 residues. The V gene's germline CDR1 is LGHNA and CDR2 YSLEER. V lost 2 bases, J lost 3 bases, and 8 bases lay in between. CDR3 sequence reads: CASSQHPYGNTIYF. CDR3 sequence (DNA): TGCGCCAGCAGCCAACATCCCTATGGAAACACCATATATTTT.

The gene calls are TRBV6-6 and TRBJ1-2, with D unclear. Germline V gives CDR1 MNHNY, CDR2 SVGAGI (reference sequence). Trimming shortened V by 5 bases and J by 4 bases, and 20 bases separated the two germline ends. The CDR3 runs to 16 residues. CDR3 region: CASSAPPGEGVYGYTF. The CDR3 region has the DNA TGTGCCAGCAGTGCCCCCCCGGGAGAAGGTGTCTATGGCTACACCTTC.

This clonotype was counted ten times or more. The chain joins TRBV4-3 to TRBJ2-2; D is perhaps TRBD1 (6 bases). The germline V and J ends were trimmed by 5 bases and 3 bases, with 10 bases remaining between them. CDR1 LGHNA and CDR2 YSLEER come from the germline V gene. The CDR3 is made up of 14 amino acids. The CDR3 nucleotides read TGCGCCAGCAGCAGGGGGACCGACACCGGGGAGCTGTTTTTT. Translated, it gives CASSRGTDTGELFF.

This clonotype came up a few times. V and J are TRBV12-3 or TRBV12-4 and TRBJ1-5; tentative D call: TRBD1 (5 bases). The CDR3 is 13 residues long. The V end lost 1 base, the J end lost 13 bases, and 14 bases lay between the germline ends. CDR3 sequence (DNA): TGTGCCAGCAGTTTAGGGTGGGGCAGAGCGCAGCATTTT. Protein product: CASSLGWGRAQHF.

This clonotype was recorded many times. The V gene is TRBV6-6, the J gene TRBJ1-2; possible D gene TRBD1, 6 bases. V lost 6 bases, J lost 4 bases, and 24 bases lay in between. This CDR3 region has 17 residues. Germline CDR1 is MNHNY and CDR2 is SVGAGI (reference sequence). The CDR3 DNA sequence: TGTGCCAGCAGCCAACGATTGTCACAGGGTAGTATCTATGGCTACACCTTC. Translation: CASSQRLSQGSIYGYTF.

This clonotype has a handful of counts. This chain joins TRBV19 and TRBJ2-7, with 8 positions matching TRBD2. Germline V gene data show CDR1 as LNHDA and CDR2 as SQIVND (reference sequence). The V segment lost 8 bases and the J segment 6 bases; nucleotides outside the gene matches: 3. The CDR3 is 11 residues long. The CDR3 region has the DNA TGTGCCAGTGGGACTAGAGGCGAGCAGTACTTC. Residues: CASGTRGEQYF. Variable domain in full (rest from reference TRBV19 and TRBJ2-7): DGGITQSPKYLFRKEGQNVTLSCEQNLNHDAMYWYRQDPGQGLRLIYYSQIVNDFQKGDIAEGYSVSREKKESFPLTVTSAQKNPTAFYLCASGTRGEQYFGPGTRLTVT.

This clonotype came up many times. This chain connects TRBV3-1 to TRBJ2-1; 9 bases align to TRBD1. The CDR3 is made up of 16 amino acids. J lost 2 bases, V lost 1 base, and 3 bases had no gene match. The germline CDR1 and CDR2 sequences are LGHDT and YNNKEL (reference sequence). CDR3 loop: CASSQVGDRAYNEQFF. The CDR3 coding sequence is TGTGCCAGCAGCCAAGTTGGGGACAGGGCCTACAATGAGCAGTTCTTC.

The gene calls are TRBV30 and TRBJ1-4; D is possibly TRBD1 (6 bases). This CDR3 comprises 14 residues. Per the germline V gene, CDR1 is GTSNPN and CDR2 is SVGIG (reference sequence). Trimming stripped 2 bases from V and 3 bases from J, with 10 bases between. The CDR3 nucleotides read TGTGCCTGGAGTCAACAGGGTCCTAATGAAAAACTGTTTTTT. As protein: CAWSQQGPNEKLFF.

This clonotype was detected many times. This rearrangement joins TRBV5-6 to TRBJ2-7; no reliable D call. Germline V gene lookup returns CDR1 SGHDT and CDR2 YYEEEE. Trimming left V 4 bases short and J 2 bases short, with 10 bases between. There are 13 residues in the CDR3. DNA for the CDR3: TGTGCCAGCAGCGCCGCCGTCACCTACGAGCAGTACTTC. This codes for CASSAAVTYEQYF.

The table lists this clonotype with a few counts. The V and J genes are TRBV5-1 and TRBJ2-7; no definite D call. Trimming pared 0 bases from V and 4 bases from J, leaving 5 bases between. Per germline, CDR1 SGHRS and CDR2 YFSETQ. CDR3 size: 12 residues. The CDR3 spells CASSLGQYEQYF. DNA for the CDR3: TGCGCCAGCAGCTTGGGGCAGTACGAGCAGTACTTC.